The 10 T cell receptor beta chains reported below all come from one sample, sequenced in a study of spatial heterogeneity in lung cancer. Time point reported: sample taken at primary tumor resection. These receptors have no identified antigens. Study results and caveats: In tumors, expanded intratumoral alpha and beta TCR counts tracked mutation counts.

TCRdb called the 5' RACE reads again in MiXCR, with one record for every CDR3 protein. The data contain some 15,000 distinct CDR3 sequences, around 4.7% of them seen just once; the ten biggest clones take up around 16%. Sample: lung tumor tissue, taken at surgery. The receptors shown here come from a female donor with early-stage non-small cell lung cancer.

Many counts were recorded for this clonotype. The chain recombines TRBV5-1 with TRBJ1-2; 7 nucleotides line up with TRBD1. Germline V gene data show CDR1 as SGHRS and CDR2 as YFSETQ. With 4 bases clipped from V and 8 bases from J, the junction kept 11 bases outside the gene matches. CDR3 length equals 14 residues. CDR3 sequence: CASSLRTGQGGYTF. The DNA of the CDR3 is TGCGCCAGCAGCCTCCGGACAGGTCAGGGAGGCTACACCTTC.

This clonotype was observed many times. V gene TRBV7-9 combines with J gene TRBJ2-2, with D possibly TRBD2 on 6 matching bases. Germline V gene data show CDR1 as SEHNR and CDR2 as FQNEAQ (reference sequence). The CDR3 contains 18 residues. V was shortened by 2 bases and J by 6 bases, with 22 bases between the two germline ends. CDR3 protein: CASSLYGDGGEGPGELFF. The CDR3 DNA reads TGTGCCAGCAGCTTATATGGGGACGGCGGGGAAGGGCCCGGGGAGCTGTTTTTT.

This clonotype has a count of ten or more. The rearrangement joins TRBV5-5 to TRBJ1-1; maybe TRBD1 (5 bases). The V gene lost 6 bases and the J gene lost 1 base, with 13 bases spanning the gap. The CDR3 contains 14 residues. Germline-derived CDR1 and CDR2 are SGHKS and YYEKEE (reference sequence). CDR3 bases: TGTGCCAGCATCCAGGGACCGCAGAACACTGAAGCTTTCTTT. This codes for CASIQGPQNTEAFF.

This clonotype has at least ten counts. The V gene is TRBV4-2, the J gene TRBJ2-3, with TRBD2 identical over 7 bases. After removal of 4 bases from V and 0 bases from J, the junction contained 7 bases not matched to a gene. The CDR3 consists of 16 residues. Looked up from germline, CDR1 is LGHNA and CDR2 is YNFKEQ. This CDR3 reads CASSLGLPPSTDTQYF. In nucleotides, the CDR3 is TGTGCCAGCAGCCTGGGACTACCCCCTAGCACAGATACGCAGTATTTT.

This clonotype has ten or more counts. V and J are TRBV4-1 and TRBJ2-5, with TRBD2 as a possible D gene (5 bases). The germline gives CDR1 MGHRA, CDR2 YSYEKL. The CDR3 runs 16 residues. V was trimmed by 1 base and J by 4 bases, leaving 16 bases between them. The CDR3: CASSQGAAEGRETQYF. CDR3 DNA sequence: TGCGCCAGCAGCCAAGGGGCGGCAGAGGGTCGAGAGACCCAGTACTTC.

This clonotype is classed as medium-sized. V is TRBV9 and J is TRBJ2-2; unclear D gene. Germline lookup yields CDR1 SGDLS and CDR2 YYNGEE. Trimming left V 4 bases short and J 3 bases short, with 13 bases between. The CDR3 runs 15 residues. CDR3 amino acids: CASSPGDFYTGELFF. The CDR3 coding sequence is TGTGCCAGCAGCCCCGGAGACTTTTACACCGGGGAGCTGTTTTTT.

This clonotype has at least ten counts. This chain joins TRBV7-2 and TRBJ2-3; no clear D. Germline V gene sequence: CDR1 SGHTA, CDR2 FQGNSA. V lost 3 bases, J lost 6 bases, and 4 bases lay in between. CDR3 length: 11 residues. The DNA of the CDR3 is TGTGCCAGCAGCTTCGTGGATACGCAGTATTTT. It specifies CASSFVDTQYF.

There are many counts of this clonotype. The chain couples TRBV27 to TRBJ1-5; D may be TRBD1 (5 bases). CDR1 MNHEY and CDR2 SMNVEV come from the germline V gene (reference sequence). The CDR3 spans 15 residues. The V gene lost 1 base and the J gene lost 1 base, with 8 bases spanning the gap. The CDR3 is CASSLFAGSNQPQHF. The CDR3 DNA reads TGTGCCAGCAGTTTATTTGCAGGGAGCAATCAGCCCCAGCATTTT.

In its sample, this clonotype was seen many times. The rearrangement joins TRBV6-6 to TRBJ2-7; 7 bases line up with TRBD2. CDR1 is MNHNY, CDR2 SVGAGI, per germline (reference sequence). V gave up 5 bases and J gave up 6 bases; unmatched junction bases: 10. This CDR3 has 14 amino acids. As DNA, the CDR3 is TGTGCCAGCAGTGGCGGACTAGGGCGGAGCGAGCAGTACTTC. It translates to CASSGGLGRSEQYF.

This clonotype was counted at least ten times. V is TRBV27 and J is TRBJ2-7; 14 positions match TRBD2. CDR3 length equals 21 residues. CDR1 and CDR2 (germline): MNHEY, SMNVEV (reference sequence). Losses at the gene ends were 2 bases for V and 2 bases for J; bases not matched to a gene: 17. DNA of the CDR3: TGTGCCAGCAGTTTAGAGGTAACGGGACTAGCGGGGGTTTCCCGACCCTACGAGCAGTACTTC. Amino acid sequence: CASSLEVTGLAGVSRPYEQYF.